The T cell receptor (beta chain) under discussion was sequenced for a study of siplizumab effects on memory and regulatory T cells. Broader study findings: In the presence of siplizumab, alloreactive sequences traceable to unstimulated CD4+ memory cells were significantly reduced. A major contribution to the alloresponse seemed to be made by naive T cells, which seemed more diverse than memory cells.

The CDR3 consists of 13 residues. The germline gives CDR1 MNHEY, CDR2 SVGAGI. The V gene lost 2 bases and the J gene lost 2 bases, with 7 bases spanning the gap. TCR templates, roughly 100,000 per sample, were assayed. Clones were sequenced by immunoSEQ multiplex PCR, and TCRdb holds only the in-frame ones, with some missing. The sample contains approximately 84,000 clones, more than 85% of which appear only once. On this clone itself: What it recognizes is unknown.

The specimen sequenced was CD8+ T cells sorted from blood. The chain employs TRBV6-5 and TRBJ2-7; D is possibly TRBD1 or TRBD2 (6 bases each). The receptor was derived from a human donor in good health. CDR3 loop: CASSYRGAYEQYF. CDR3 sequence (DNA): TGTGCCAGCAGTTACAGGGGGGCCTACGAGCAGTACTTC.